The next 18 T cell receptor beta chains were all read from a single sample in a study of cytomegalovirus exposure and HLA in healthy donors. With 60 Vbeta and 13 Jbeta primers, the PCR was carried out. Here immunoSEQ multiplex PCR was the method, and the copy in TCRdb shows in-frame clones only, minus some. There are about 140,000 clones in the sample; roughly four fifths occur only once, and about 5.3% lies in the top ten. Sequencing was carried out using PBMCs. These receptor sequences come from a woman aged 50 to 65 in good health and CMV-seronegative.

The chain is built from TRBV7-9 and TRBJ1-1, with 9 bases lining up with TRBD1. CDR3 length equals 13 residues. From germline, CDR1 is SEHNR and CDR2 FQNEAQ (reference sequence). Unmatched junction bases numbered 1, after V lost 5 bases and J lost 3 bases. For the CDR3, the DNA is TGTGCCAGCAGCACAGGGGGCTACACTGAAGCTTTCTTT. Translating gives CASSTGGYTEAFF.

The rearrangement joins TRBV6-1 to TRBJ1-4; the match to TRBD1 covers 10 bases. CDR1 is MNHNS and CDR2 is SASEGT in the germline V gene. The CDR3 has 14 amino acids. V dropped 3 bases and J dropped 7; count of bases not matched to a gene: 2. The CDR3 spells CASSDGQGVEKLFF. CDR3 nucleotides: TGTGCCAGCAGTGATGGACAGGGGGTTGAAAAACTGTTTTTT.

The chain joins TRBV5-8 to TRBJ2-1, with TRBD2 identical over 7 bases. The CDR3 covers 16 residues. Losses at the gene ends were 3 bases for V and 3 bases for J; bases not matched to a gene: 9. Germline loops: CDR1 SGHTS, CDR2 YDEGEE. CDR3 sequence: CASSSGTSDLYNEQFF. For the CDR3, the DNA is TGTGCCAGCAGCTCAGGAACTAGCGACCTCTACAATGAGCAGTTCTTC.

The chain couples TRBV4-3 to TRBJ1-6, with 9 bases matching TRBD1. Germline CDR1 LGHNA, CDR2 YSLEER. The CDR3 is 15 amino acids. The V gene end was trimmed by 3 bases and the J gene end by 5 bases; junction bases not matched to a gene: 2. CDR3 nucleotide sequence: TGCGCCAGCAGCCAGAGGACAGGGGATAATTCACCCCTCCACTTT. Translated, it gives CASSQRTGDNSPLHF.

This sequence joins TRBV19 and TRBJ1-2, with 8 bases lining up with TRBD1. Germline CDR1 LNHDA, CDR2 SQIVND (reference sequence). This CDR3 is 14 amino acids long. V lost 6 bases, J lost 5 bases, and 8 bases stayed unmatched. The CDR3, as DNA: TGTGCCAGTAGAGTCAGGGGGCTTACATATGGCTACACCTTC. Its translation: CASRVRGLTYGYTF.

J is TRBJ2-5 and V is TRBV7-9, with D possibly TRBD2 on 7 matching bases. Germline V lookup: CDR1 SEHNR, CDR2 FQNEAQ (reference sequence). V lost 5 bases to trimming and J lost 1 base, with 11 bases between them. This CDR3 has 14 residues. The CDR3 DNA follows: TGTGCCAGCAGCCAAGGGGGGGGCCAAGAGACCCAGTACTTC. It encodes CASSQGGGQETQYF.

This chain joins TRBV19 and TRBJ2-1; 11 bases map to TRBD2. Trimming at V came to 1 base and at J to 9 bases, leaving 5 bases not matched to a gene. This CDR3 has 15 amino acids. In germline, CDR1 is LNHDA, CDR2 SQIVND (reference sequence). The CDR3 region is CASSIVSGGAIEQFF. The CDR3 nucleotides read TGTGCCAGTAGTATAGTTAGCGGGGGGGCGATTGAGCAGTTCTTC.

This clone was recorded only once. The chain joins TRBV5-4 to TRBJ2-1; 9 nucleotides agree with TRBD1. Germline CDR1 reads SGHNT; CDR2 reads YYREEE (reference sequence). The CDR3 is 16 amino acids. J was trimmed by 2 bases and V by 5 bases; bases with no gene match: 8. CDR3 loop: CASRPGTGRTYNEQFF. CDR3 DNA sequence: TGTGCCAGCAGACCAGGGACAGGGAGGACCTACAATGAGCAGTTCTTC.

This clone showed up just a few times. This rearrangement joins TRBV5-1 to TRBJ2-2; D is perhaps TRBD1 (5 bases). CDR1 is SGHRS, CDR2 YFSETQ, per germline. V was trimmed by 2 bases and J by 0 bases, leaving 11 bases between them. The CDR3 runs 16 residues. The CDR3 bases are TGCGCCAGCAGCTTCTCAGGGCAGGCGAACACCGGGGAGCTGTTTTTT. Protein product: CASSFSGQANTGELFF.

The gene calls are TRBV29-1 and TRBJ2-5; TRBD1 aligns across 8 bases. V lost 6 bases and J lost 1; bases outside the gene matches: 10. CDR1 and CDR2 from the germline V gene are SQVTM and ANQGSEA. The CDR3 length is 15 residues. CDR3 coding DNA: TGCAGCGTCGCCTCGACAGGGGTCTCCCAAGAGACCCAGTACTTC. Protein product: CSVASTGVSQETQYF.

The chain couples TRBV19 to TRBJ2-3, with 11 bases that match TRBD2. J gave up 6 bases and V 5 bases, and 7 bases lay outside the gene matches. The CDR3 runs 15 residues. Germline assignment: CDR1 LNHDA and CDR2 SQIVND (reference sequence). The CDR3 here is CASSPSGGTRDTQYF. The CDR3, as DNA: TGTGCCAGTAGTCCTAGCGGGGGGACCCGGGATACGCAGTATTTT.

This rearrangement joins TRBV5-4 to TRBJ2-7, with D perhaps TRBD1 (5 bases). The germline CDR1 and CDR2 sequences are SGHNT and YYREEE (reference sequence). V lost 0 bases, J lost 0 bases, and 10 bases lay in between. CDR3 length: 15 amino acids. CDR3 in DNA: TGTGCCAGCAGCTTGGAAGGGGCCTACTCCTACGAGCAGTACTTC. This sequence encodes CASSLEGAYSYEQYF.

This clone has more than one count but fewer than ten. This chain uses TRBV27 with TRBJ2-3; 10 positions agree with TRBD2. The CDR3 sequence is 15 residues long. Trimming at V came to 8 bases and at J to 1 base, leaving 6 bases not matched to a gene. From germline, CDR1 is MNHEY and CDR2 SMNVEV (reference sequence). Here the CDR3 DNA reads TGTGCCAGCTCGGAGCTAGCGGGGGGCACAGATACGCAGTATTTT. Its translation: CASSELAGGTDTQYF.

This chain uses TRBV7-9 with TRBJ2-1; D gene uncertain. Per germline, CDR1 SEHNR and CDR2 FQNEAQ (reference sequence). This CDR3 is built from 16 residues. The V and J ends lost 1 base and 0 bases respectively, with 10 bases between them. The CDR3 DNA reads as TGTGCCAGCAGCTTAGTTTTCATGAGCTCCTACAATGAGCAGTTCTTC. It yields the protein CASSLVFMSSYNEQFF.

This chain connects TRBV10-3 to TRBJ2-5, with D perhaps matching TRBD2 (5 bases). CDR1 ENHRY and CDR2 SYGVKD come from the germline V gene. Trimming stripped 10 bases from V and 5 bases from J, with 23 bases between. The CDR3 spans 15 residues. The DNA of the CDR3 is TGTGCCAGCACAATTGATAGCGATTCTAGGGAGACCCAGTACTTC. Translation gives CASTIDSDSRETQYF.

The chain carries TRBV15 and TRBJ1-2, with a weak D call TRBD1 (6 bases). The CDR3 is made up of 14 amino acids. V lost 1 base to trimming and J lost 2 bases, with 8 bases between them. The germline V gene has CDR1 LNHNV and CDR2 YYDKDF (reference sequence). The CDR3 sequence is CATSRVQGNYGYTF. CDR3 DNA: TGTGCCACCAGCAGAGTTCAGGGGAACTATGGCTACACCTTC.

The rearrangement uses TRBV30 and TRBJ2-7; 7 bases fit TRBD1. This CDR3 comprises 15 residues. J gave up 1 base and V 1 base, and 7 bases lay outside the gene matches. Germline V gene data show CDR1 as GTSNPN and CDR2 as SVGIG (reference sequence). The DNA of the CDR3 is TGTGCCTGGAGTGGTCTTAGGGACAGTTCCTACGAGCAGTACTTC. Translating gives CAWSGLRDSSYEQYF.

A single count supports this clone. One end of the junction is discordant with germline, which a read error may explain. The identical CDR3 is also encoded by other nucleotide sequences in the sample. The chain couples TRBV4-2 to TRBJ1-5, with D hard to call. The germline V gene encodes CDR1 LGHNA and CDR2 YNFKEQ. CDR3 length equals 13 residues. The CDR3: CASSQGRDQPQHF. The CDR3 DNA sequence: TGTGCCAGCAGCCAGGGGAGGGATCAACCCCAGCATTTT.